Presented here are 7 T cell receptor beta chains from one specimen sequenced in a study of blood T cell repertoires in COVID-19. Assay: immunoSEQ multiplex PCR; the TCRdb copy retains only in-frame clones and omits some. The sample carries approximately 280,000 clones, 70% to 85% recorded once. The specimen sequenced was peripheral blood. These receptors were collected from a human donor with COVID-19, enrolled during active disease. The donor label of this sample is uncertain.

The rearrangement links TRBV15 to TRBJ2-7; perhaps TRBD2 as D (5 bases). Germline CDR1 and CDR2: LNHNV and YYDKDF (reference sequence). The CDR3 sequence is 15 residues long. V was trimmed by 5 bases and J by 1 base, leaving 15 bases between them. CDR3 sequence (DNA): TGTGCCACCAGCTTCCAAACGGGAATGTCCTACGAGCAGTACTTC. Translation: CATSFQTGMSYEQYF.

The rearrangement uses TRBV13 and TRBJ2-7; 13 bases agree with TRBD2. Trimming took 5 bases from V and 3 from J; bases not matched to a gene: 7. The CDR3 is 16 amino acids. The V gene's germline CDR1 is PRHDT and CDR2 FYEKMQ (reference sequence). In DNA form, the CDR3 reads TGTGCCAGCAGCGCCCGGACTAGCGGGAGTATCTACGAGCAGTACTTC. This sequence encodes CASSARTSGSIYEQYF.

CDR3: CASSGDIPKGYTF. The CDR3 DNA is TGTGCCAGCAGTGGGGACATCCCTAAGGGCTACACCTTC. The chain carries TRBV28 and TRBJ1-2, with a weak D call TRBD1 (6 bases). Deletions cut 5 bases from V and 8 bases from J, with 15 bases between. CDR3 size: 13 residues. The germline CDR1 and CDR2 sequences are MDHEN and SYDVKM.

The CDR3 spells CASSPRGDVYNEQFF. Written as DNA, the CDR3 is TGTGCCAGCAGCCCCCGGGGGGACGTGTACAATGAGCAGTTCTTC. This chain links TRBV9 with TRBJ2-1; 7 nucleotides agree with TRBD2. Germline loops: CDR1 SGDLS, CDR2 YYNGEE. Unmatched junction bases numbered 8, after V lost 4 bases and J lost 4 bases. The CDR3 length is 15 residues.

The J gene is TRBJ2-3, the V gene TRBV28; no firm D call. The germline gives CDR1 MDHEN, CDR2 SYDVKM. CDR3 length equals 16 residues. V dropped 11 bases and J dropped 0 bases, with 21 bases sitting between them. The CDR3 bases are TGTGCCTGCGCCGGATACGCGGATACTAGCACAGATACGCAGTATTTT. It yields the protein CACAGYADTSTDTQYF.

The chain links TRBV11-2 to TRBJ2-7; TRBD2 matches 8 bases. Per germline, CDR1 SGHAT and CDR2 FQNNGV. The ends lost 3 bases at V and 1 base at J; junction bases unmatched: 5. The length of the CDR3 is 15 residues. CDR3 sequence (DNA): TGTGCCAGCAGCTTCGCGGGAGGTTTTTCCTACGAGCAGTACTTC. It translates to CASSFAGGFSYEQYF.

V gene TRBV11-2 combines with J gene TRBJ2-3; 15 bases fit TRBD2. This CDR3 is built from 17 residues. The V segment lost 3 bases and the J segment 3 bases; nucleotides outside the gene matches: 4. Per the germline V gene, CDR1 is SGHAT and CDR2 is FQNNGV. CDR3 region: CASSLGLAGGGTDTQYF. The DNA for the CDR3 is TGTGCCAGCAGCTTGGGACTAGCGGGAGGCGGGACAGATACGCAGTATTTT.